This T cell receptor (beta chain) was captured in a study of T-cell memory formation after mild COVID-19. Study in general: Among the donors, TCR clusters were largely specific to each donor. Study-level points and caveats: Mainly CM and EM harbored the contracting CD4+ clones; mainly EMRA harbored the CD8+ ones.

The V gene's germline CDR1 is SGHRS and CDR2 YFSETQ. The ends lost 4 bases at V and 0 bases at J; junction bases unmatched: 13. The CDR3 has 18 residues. Comments on this clonotype: Antigen unknown.

TCR alpha and TCR beta cDNA libraries carrying sample barcodes and UMIs came from 5'RACE with constant-segment primers. MiXCR, run by TCRdb on the 5' RACE reads, gives a single entry per CDR3 protein. The table records some 150,000 distinct CDR3 sequences, approximately 21% of them present only once. The origin of this receptor is an adult woman who had mild COVID-19 (a few samples of this study predate the infection). Cell type and time point are not known. Sequenced: PBMCs or a T cell subset sorted from them (not recorded which). This chain connects TRBV5-1 to TRBJ1-5, with 7 bases identical to TRBD1. The CDR3 here is CASSGIYVTGHSNQPQHF. The DNA for the CDR3 is TGCGCCAGCAGCGGAATATATGTGACAGGGCATAGCAATCAGCCCCAGCATTTT.